These 13 T cell receptor beta chains originate from one sample sequenced in a study of CD8 T cells in Susac syndrome. RNA amounts of 0.5 to 1 ug underwent reverse transcription with random hexamers. TCRdb reprocessed the immunoSEQ multiplex PCR reads via MiXCR and lists one record per CDR3 protein. This table holds a few hundred thousand distinct CDR3 sequences, approximately 89% found once. Specimen: CD8+ T cells from PBMCs. These TCRs come from a human donor with multiple sclerosis.

This clonotype was seen only once. This chain joins TRBV6-2 or TRBV6-3 and TRBJ2-3; TRBD2 aligns across 12 bases. The junction had 5 bases not matched to a gene; V was cut back by 4 bases and J by 3 bases. The CDR3 has 16 amino acids. From germline, CDR1 is MNHEY and CDR2 SVGEGT. The CDR3 region has the DNA TGTGCCAGCAGTTCCCCGACTAGCGGGAGAACAGATACGCAGTATTTT. The encoded protein is CASSSPTSGRTDTQYF.

The chain joins TRBV4-1 to TRBJ1-2, with D maybe TRBD1 (6 bases). The ends were cut back, 4 bases at V and 6 bases at J, with 15 bases in the middle. Per the germline V gene, CDR1 is MGHRA and CDR2 is YSYEKL. The CDR3 covers 14 residues. CDR3 in DNA: TGCGCCAGCAGCCGAACAGGGACGAGCGATGGCTACACCTTC. It translates to CASSRTGTSDGYTF.

The chain links TRBV11-2 to TRBJ2-5, with 7 bases that match TRBD1. The germline V gene encodes CDR1 SGHAT and CDR2 FQNNGV. Germline trimming cut 1 base from V and 1 base from J; bases unmatched to any gene: 6. This CDR3 is built from 16 residues. The CDR3 protein is CASSLVLGTVQETQYF. The CDR3 nucleotides are TGTGCCAGCAGCTTAGTATTAGGGACAGTCCAAGAGACCCAGTACTTC.

This clonotype has only one observation. This sequence joins TRBV7-2 and TRBJ2-7, with 7 positions matching TRBD1. Germline V lookup: CDR1 SGHTA, CDR2 FQGNSA. V shed 1 base and J 7 bases; nucleotides not matched to a gene: 10. The CDR3 extends over 15 amino acids. CDR3 sequence reads: CASSLVWTGSLEQYF. The CDR3 DNA reads TGTGCCAGCAGCTTAGTTTGGACAGGCTCCTTGGAGCAGTACTTC.

This clonotype came up once. The gene calls are TRBV11-1 and TRBJ2-6, with TRBD1 matching 9 bases. The CDR3 runs 20 residues. Germline V gene data show CDR1 as SGHAT and CDR2 as FQDESV (reference sequence). Germline trimming cut 1 base from V and 0 bases from J; bases unmatched to any gene: 10. The CDR3 region is CASSLERGTGLSSGANVLTF. CDR3 bases: TGTGCCAGCAGCTTAGAAAGGGGGACAGGGCTTAGCTCTGGGGCCAACGTCCTGACTTTC.

The chain joins TRBV30 to TRBJ2-7; TRBD1 matches at 10 bases. Germline V gene lookup returns CDR1 GTSNPN and CDR2 SVGIG (reference sequence). After removal of 3 bases from V and 0 bases from J, the junction contained 17 bases not matched to a gene. The CDR3 length is 19 residues. The CDR3 here is CAWRDPTGGLQAPSYEQYF. The DNA for the CDR3 is TGTGCCTGGAGGGACCCGACAGGGGGCCTACAAGCCCCCTCCTACGAGCAGTACTTC.

This clonotype was recorded once. The chain couples TRBV19 to TRBJ1-4; tentative D call: TRBD1 (5 bases). Per germline, CDR1 LNHDA and CDR2 SQIVND (reference sequence). V was shortened by 5 bases and J by 6 bases, with 22 bases between the two germline ends. This CDR3 spans 17 amino acids. Here the CDR3 DNA reads TGTGCCAGTAGTCGGCCACCGGGACCCCTAAATGATGAAAAACTGTTTTTT. It yields the protein CASSRPPGPLNDEKLFF.

This rearrangement joins TRBV11-2 to TRBJ2-7, with 7 bases fitting TRBD2. Germline CDR1 SGHAT, CDR2 FQNNGV. V shed 4 bases, J shed 2 bases, and the junction held 5 bases outside the gene matches. The CDR3 runs to 14 residues. The DNA of the CDR3 is TGTGCCAGCAGCTCCAACCGGGGGGCCTACGAGCAGTACTTC. This translates into CASSSNRGAYEQYF.

The chain couples TRBV28 to TRBJ2-4, with D possibly being TRBD2 (6 bases). The ends were cut back, 6 bases at V and 4 bases at J, with 13 bases in the middle. The CDR3 totals 14 residues. Germline V lookup: CDR1 MDHEN, CDR2 SYDVKM. The CDR3 spells CASSPSEGKNIQYF. The CDR3 nucleotides are TGTGCCAGCAGCCCTAGCGAGGGAAAAAACATTCAGTACTTC.

This clonotype was found a few times. The gene calls are TRBV5-4 and TRBJ2-2, with D possibly matching TRBD1 (6 bases). Trimming shortened V by 0 bases and J by 6 bases, and 6 bases separated the two germline ends. The CDR3 covers 13 residues. CDR1 and CDR2 (germline): SGHNT, YYREEE (reference sequence). CDR3 sequence: CASSLDRAGELFF. In DNA form, the CDR3 reads TGTGCCAGCAGCTTGGACAGGGCCGGGGAGCTGTTTTTT. Using reference TRBV5-4 and TRBJ2-2 for the parts outside the CDR3, the full variable domain is ETGVTQSPTHLIKTRGQQVTLRCSSQSGHNTVSWYQQALGQGPQFIFQYYREEENGRGNFPPRFSGLQFPNYSSELNVNALELDDSALYLCASSLDRAGELFFGEGSRLTVL.

J is TRBJ2-2 and V is TRBV6-4; no clear D. This CDR3 spans 14 amino acids. Trimming cost V 2 bases and J 6 bases, with 10 bases left between them. The V gene's germline CDR1 is MRHNA and CDR2 SNTAGT. The CDR3 DNA reads TGTGCCAGCAGTGACACGTCCTGGTCCGGGGAGCTGTTTTTT. This sequence encodes CASSDTSWSGELFF.

This chain links TRBV20-1 with TRBJ2-7, with 14 positions matching TRBD2. The CDR3 has 16 amino acids. The germline CDR1 and CDR2 sequences are DFQATT and SNEGSKA (reference sequence). J lost 2 bases, V lost 0 bases, and 3 bases had no gene match. CDR3 nucleotide sequence: TGCAGTGCTAGAGATTTGACTAGCGGGAGGGCCTACGAGCAGTACTTC. As protein: CSARDLTSGRAYEQYF.

The CDR3 sequence: CASSKAGQFGQETQYF. The CDR3 bases are TGCGCCAGCAGCAAAGCGGGCCAGTTTGGACAAGAGACCCAGTACTTC. The chain has TRBV10-2 and TRBJ2-5, with a weak D call TRBD2 (6 bases). V gave up 6 bases and J gave up 2 bases, with 19 bases separating them. The V gene's germline CDR1 is WSHSY and CDR2 SAAADI. The CDR3 loop spans 16 amino acids.